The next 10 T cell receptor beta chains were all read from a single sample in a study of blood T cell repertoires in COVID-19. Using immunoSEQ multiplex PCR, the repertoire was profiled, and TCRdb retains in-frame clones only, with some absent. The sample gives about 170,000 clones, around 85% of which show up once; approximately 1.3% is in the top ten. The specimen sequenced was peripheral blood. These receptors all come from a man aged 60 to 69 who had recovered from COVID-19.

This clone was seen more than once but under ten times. Here the CDR3 reads CASTQAGDTEAFF. The CDR3 nucleotides are TGTGCCAGCACCCAGGCGGGGGACACTGAAGCTTTCTTT. V usage is TRBV6-6 and J usage is TRBJ1-1, with TRBD1 as a possible D gene (5 bases). The V end lost 7 bases, the J end lost 3 bases, and 12 bases lay between the germline ends. Germline CDR1 is MNHNY and CDR2 is SVGAGI (reference sequence). There are 13 residues in the CDR3.

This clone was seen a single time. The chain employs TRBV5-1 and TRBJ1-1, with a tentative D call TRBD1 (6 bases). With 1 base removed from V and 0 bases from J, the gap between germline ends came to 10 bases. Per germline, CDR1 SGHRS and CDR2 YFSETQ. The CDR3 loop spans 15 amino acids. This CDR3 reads CASSLRQAMNTEAFF. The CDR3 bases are TGCGCCAGCAGCTTGCGACAGGCGATGAACACTGAAGCTTTCTTT.

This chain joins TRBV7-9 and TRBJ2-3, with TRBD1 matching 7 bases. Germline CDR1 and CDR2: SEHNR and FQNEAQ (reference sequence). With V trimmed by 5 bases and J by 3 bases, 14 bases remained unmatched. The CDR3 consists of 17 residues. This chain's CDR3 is CASSQGVTVAETDTQYF. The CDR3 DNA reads TGTGCCAGCAGCCAGGGGGTGACAGTTGCCGAAACAGATACGCAGTATTTT. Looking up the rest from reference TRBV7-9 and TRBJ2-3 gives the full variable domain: DTGVSQNPRHKITKRGQNVTFRCDPISEHNRLYWYRQTLGQGPEFLTYFQNEAQLEKSRLLSDRFSAERPKGSFSTLEIQRTEQGDSAMYLCASSQGVTVAETDTQYFGPGTRLTVL.

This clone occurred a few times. CDR3 in amino acids: CASRGLNGNTIYF. CDR3 nucleotides: TGTGCCAGCAGGGGACTCAACGGAAACACCATATATTTT. J is TRBJ1-3 and V is TRBV6-6; D might be TRBD1 (5 bases). Per the germline V gene, CDR1 is MNHNY and CDR2 is SVGAGI (reference sequence). The CDR3 runs 13 residues. Trimming removed 6 bases at V and 4 bases at J, with 10 bases between.

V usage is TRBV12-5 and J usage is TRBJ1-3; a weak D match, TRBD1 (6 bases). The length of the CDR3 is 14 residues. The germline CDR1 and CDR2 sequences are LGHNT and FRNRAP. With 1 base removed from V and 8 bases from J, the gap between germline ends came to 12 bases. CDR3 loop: CASGLGQVKDTIYF. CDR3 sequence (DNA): TGTGCTAGTGGTTTGGGACAGGTGAAAGACACCATATATTTT. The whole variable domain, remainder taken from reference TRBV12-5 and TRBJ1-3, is DARVTQTPRHKVTEMGQEVTMRCQPILGHNTVFWYRQTMMQGLELLAYFRNRAPLDDSGMPKDRFSAEMPDATLATLKIQPSEPRDSAVYFCASGLGQVKDTIYFGEGSWLTVV.

CDR3 bases: TGCGCCAGCAGTACGGACAGCCAAGAGACCCAGTACTTC. Translated, it gives CASSTDSQETQYF. The chain recombines TRBV5-1 with TRBJ2-5; perhaps TRBD1 as D (6 bases). The CDR3 runs 13 residues. Trimming removed 5 bases from V and 1 base from J, with 9 bases in between. Germline V lookup: CDR1 SGHRS, CDR2 YFSETQ.

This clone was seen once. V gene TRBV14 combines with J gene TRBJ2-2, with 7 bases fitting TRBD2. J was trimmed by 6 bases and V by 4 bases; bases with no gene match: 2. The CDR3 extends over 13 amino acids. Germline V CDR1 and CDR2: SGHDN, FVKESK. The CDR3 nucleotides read TGTGCCAGCAGCCTCCGGGGGGCCGGGGAGCTGTTTTTT. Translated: CASSLRGAGELFF.

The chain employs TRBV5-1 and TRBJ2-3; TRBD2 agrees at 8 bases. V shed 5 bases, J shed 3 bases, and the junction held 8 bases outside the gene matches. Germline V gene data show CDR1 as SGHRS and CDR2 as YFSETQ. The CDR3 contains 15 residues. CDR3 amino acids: CASSSNGGGTDTQYF. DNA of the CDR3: TGCGCCAGCAGTTCAAACGGCGGGGGGACAGATACGCAGTATTTT.

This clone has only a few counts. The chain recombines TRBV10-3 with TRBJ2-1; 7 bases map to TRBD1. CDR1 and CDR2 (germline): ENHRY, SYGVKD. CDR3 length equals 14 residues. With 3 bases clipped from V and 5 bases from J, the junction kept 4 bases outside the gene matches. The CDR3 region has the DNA TGTGCCATCAGTGATGGGACAGAAAACAATGAGCAGTTCTTC. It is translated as CAISDGTENNEQFF.

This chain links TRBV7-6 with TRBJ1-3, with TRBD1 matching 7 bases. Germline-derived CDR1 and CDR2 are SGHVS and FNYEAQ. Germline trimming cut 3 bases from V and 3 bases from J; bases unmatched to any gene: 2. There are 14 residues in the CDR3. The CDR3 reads CASSFNRGGNTIYF. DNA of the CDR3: TGTGCCAGCAGCTTTAACAGGGGTGGAAACACCATATATTTT.